One and the same sample provided the 12 T cell receptor beta chains below, sequenced in a study of blood T cell repertoires in COVID-19. The repertoire was sequenced with immunoSEQ multiplex PCR; TCRdb's copy has only in-frame clones and lacks some. The sample records 540,000 or so clones, roughly 91% being singletons. The sequenced sample was peripheral blood. Receptor source: a woman aged 50 to 60 with COVID-19, enrolled during active disease.

The rearrangement uses TRBV30 and TRBJ1-1; TRBD1 matches at 7 bases. Trimming removed 8 bases from V and 1 base from J; junction bases left unmatched: 13. Germline-derived CDR1 and CDR2 are GTSNPN and SVGIG (reference sequence). The CDR3 loop spans 15 amino acids. The CDR3 region has the DNA TGTGCCGGAGCCCGGGGATCAGGGGGGAACACTGAAGCTTTCTTT. It is translated as CAGARGSGGNTEAFF.

The CDR3 reads CASSARTGNYGYTF. CDR3 DNA sequence: TGTGCCAGCAGTGCTAGGACTGGGAACTATGGCTACACCTTC. V is TRBV6-4 and J is TRBJ1-2; D ambiguous. V lost 4 bases and J lost 2, with 11 bases in between. Germline V gene lookup returns CDR1 MRHNA and CDR2 SNTAGT. The CDR3 loop spans 14 amino acids.

The chain links TRBV2 to TRBJ1-1; perhaps TRBD1 as D (5 bases). Trimming took 2 bases from V and 7 from J, leaving 11 bases between them. Germline lookup yields CDR1 SNHLY and CDR2 FYNNEI. The CDR3 is 13 amino acids. The CDR3 loop reads CASSEKGHGEAFF. The CDR3 bases are TGTGCCAGCAGTGAAAAGGGGCATGGTGAAGCTTTCTTT. Full variable domain (rest looked up from reference TRBV2 and TRBJ1-1): EPEVTQTPSHQVTQMGQEVILRCVPISNHLYFYWYRQILGQKVEFLVSFYNNEISEKSEIFDDQFSVERPDGSNFTLKIRSTKLEDSAMYFCASSEKGHGEAFFGQGTRLTVV.

This clone is a singleton in its sample. J is TRBJ2-7 and V is TRBV18; 13 positions match TRBD2. The ends lost 3 bases at V and 6 bases at J; junction bases unmatched: 5. The CDR3 has 15 residues. Germline CDR1 reads KGHSH; CDR2 reads LQKENI. The chain's CDR3 is CASSPPGLAGFEQYF. The CDR3 DNA follows: TGTGCCAGCTCACCTCCGGGACTAGCGGGGTTCGAGCAGTACTTC.

The chain has TRBV5-4 and TRBJ2-7; D might be TRBD2 (5 bases). Germline V CDR1 and CDR2: SGHNT, YYREEE (reference sequence). The CDR3 loop spans 14 amino acids. V gave up 3 bases and J gave up 2 bases, with 12 bases separating them. The CDR3 is CASSSTSLPYEQYF. The CDR3, as DNA: TGTGCCAGCAGCTCCACTAGTTTGCCCTACGAGCAGTACTTC.

In this sample, this clone turned up a few times. The chain uses TRBV6-5 and TRBJ1-3; D is possibly TRBD1 (6 bases). CDR1 MNHEY and CDR2 SVGAGI come from the germline V gene. The V gene lost 8 bases and the J gene lost 0 bases, with 14 bases spanning the gap. The CDR3 totals 15 residues. This chain's CDR3 is CASGRSTGSGNTIYF. CDR3 in DNA: TGTGCCAGCGGGAGATCGACAGGCTCTGGAAACACCATATATTTT.

Remarks on this clone: The junction differs from germline at one of its ends, possibly a read error. The chain combines TRBV18 with TRBJ1-4, with TRBD1 identical over 8 bases. The germline CDR1 and CDR2 sequences are KGHSH and LQKENI. This CDR3 is 14 amino acids long. The CDR3 coding sequence is TGTACCAGCTCACCAGGACAGGGTGATGAAAAACTGTTTTTT. Its translation is CTSSPGQGDEKLFF.

The rearrangement uses TRBV19 and TRBJ1-1; TRBD1 agrees at 8 bases. CDR3 size: 14 residues. The ends lost 9 bases at V and 1 base at J; junction bases unmatched: 7. Per the germline V gene, CDR1 is LNHDA and CDR2 is SQIVND (reference sequence). The CDR3 DNA reads TGTGCCAGCCAGGGGGCTTTTAGGAACACTGAAGCTTTCTTT. Amino acids: CASQGAFRNTEAFF.

The V and J genes are TRBV5-1 and TRBJ1-2; 8 bases line up with TRBD1. Unmatched junction bases numbered 12, after V lost 0 bases and J lost 8 bases. CDR3 size: 16 residues. Germline V gives CDR1 SGHRS, CDR2 YFSETQ. DNA for the CDR3: TGCGCCAGCAGCTTGGAAGTTTCACAGGGGGATAAGGGCTACACCTTC. Protein product: CASSLEVSQGDKGYTF.

The chain links TRBV5-1 to TRBJ1-2; D might be TRBD1 (6 bases). Trimming shortened V by 4 bases and J by 4 bases, and 26 bases separated the two germline ends. Germline CDR1 and CDR2: SGHRS and YFSETQ. The CDR3 is made up of 18 amino acids. The CDR3 bases are TGCGCCAGCAGCCCAGGTAGAGGGGTCAGGGGAATCCTCTATGGCTACACCTTC. Translated: CASSPGRGVRGILYGYTF.

The chain couples TRBV6-4 to TRBJ1-4; 10 nucleotides line up with TRBD1. There are 20 residues in the CDR3. V trimming: 7 bases; J trimming: 4 bases; junction bases outside the gene matches: 21. Germline CDR1 reads MRHNA; CDR2 reads SNTAGT. The CDR3, as DNA: TGTGCCAGCAACCTACGTTTGAAAGATAGGGACAGGGGCGTTAATGAAAAACTGTTTTTT. This encodes CASNLRLKDRDRGVNEKLFF.

The J gene is TRBJ2-1, the V gene TRBV5-1, with TRBD2 identical over 7 bases. Germline V gene data show CDR1 as SGHRS and CDR2 as YFSETQ. J lost 8 bases, V lost 2 bases, and 4 bases had no gene match. The CDR3 is 13 amino acids. CDR3 amino acids: CASSFGLDYEQFF. The DNA of the CDR3 is TGCGCCAGCAGCTTCGGACTAGACTATGAGCAGTTCTTC.